The 15 T cell receptor beta chains reported below all come from one sample, sequenced in a study of CD8+CD57+ T cells in acquired aplastic anemia listed by TCRdb under 2018. Reads for this sample came from an Illumina HiSeq 2000. TCR beta VDJ combination and CDR3 sequence profiling used genomic DNA as the template. Clones were called with MiXCR by TCRdb after fastp trimmed the public reads at Q25, and only in-frame beta chains were retained. All rows with the same CDR3 protein become a single entry with the most common DNA and genes. The table for this sample lists 150,000 to 200,000 distinct CDR3 sequences; roughly half of them were counted only once. The top ten constitute roughly 3.2% of the sample. The patients picked for sequencing were ones in whom flow cytometry had shown an expansion of CD8+CD57+ cells. The specimen was sorted CD4+, CD8+, or CD8+CD57+ T cells (not recorded which) from PBMCs. The receptor source for this set is a human donor with aplastic anemia.

In regard to this clonotype: This could be a read error, since a much larger clone is one nucleotide away. This sequence joins TRBV7-3 and TRBJ1-2, with 7 bases identical to TRBD1. There are 13 residues in the CDR3. Germline CDR1 SGHTA, CDR2 FQGTGA. The CDR3 loop reads CAGSLEPGGGYTF. CDR3 in DNA: TGTGCCGGCAGCTTAGAGCCAGGGGGTGGCTACACCTTC.

This clonotype was counted ten times or more. This chain connects TRBV13 to TRBJ2-7, with TRBD1 as a possible D gene (6 bases). The CDR3 length is 13 residues. Trimming took 4 bases from V and 7 from J, leaving 14 bases between them. The germline V gene has CDR1 PRHDT and CDR2 FYEKMQ (reference sequence). In DNA, the CDR3 is TGTGCCAGCAGCTACAGGGTAATGGGGGAGCAGTACGTC. Protein: CASSYRVMGEQYV.

This clonotype appeared many times. The chain employs TRBV5-1 and TRBJ2-7; D is possibly TRBD1 (6 bases). V lost 4 bases to trimming and J lost 1 base, with 15 bases between them. CDR1 is SGHRS, CDR2 YFSETQ, per germline. The CDR3 totals 15 residues. CDR3 sequence (DNA): TGCGCCAGCAGCCCCCTAGCAGGGGCGTCCTACGAGCAGTACTTC. This encodes CASSPLAGASYEQYF.

The CDR3 loop reads CASSLVVTGGDEQYF. The CDR3 DNA reads as TGTGCCAGCAGCTTAGTAGTGACAGGGGGCGACGAGCAGTACTTC. The chain carries TRBV7-2 and TRBJ2-7; TRBD1 matches at 10 bases. This CDR3 spans 15 amino acids. Per the germline V gene, CDR1 is SGHTA and CDR2 is FQGNSA. V lost 1 base and J lost 5; bases outside the gene matches: 5.

The table lists this clonotype with many counts. The rearrangement uses TRBV9 and TRBJ2-1, with 8 nucleotides matching TRBD2. Germline V lookup: CDR1 SGDLS, CDR2 YYNGEE. The CDR3 totals 15 residues. Trimming cost V 4 bases and J 0 bases; bases outside gene matches: 3. CDR3 bases: TGTGCCAGCAGCATAGGACTAGCCTCCTACAATGAGCAGTTCTTC. This codes for CASSIGLASYNEQFF.

The table lists this clonotype with a count of one. The genes are TRBV4-1 and TRBJ2-7; 9 nucleotides agree with TRBD1. This CDR3 has 15 amino acids. Germline lookup yields CDR1 MGHRA and CDR2 YSYEKL. With V trimmed by 3 bases and J by 2 bases, 5 bases remained unmatched. CDR3 sequence (DNA): TGCGCCAGCAGCCAGCCGGGACAGGGAGCCTACGAGCAGTACTTC. Translation: CASSQPGQGAYEQYF.

Ten or more counts support this clonotype. V is TRBV19 and J is TRBJ2-4, with D unclear. The germline gives CDR1 LNHDA, CDR2 SQIVND (reference sequence). V was cut by 7 bases and J by 5 bases, with 15 bases left in between. CDR3 size: 14 residues. The CDR3 nucleotides are TGTGCCAGTAAAAAAGAACAGACCCAAAACATTCAGTACTTC. It encodes CASKKEQTQNIQYF.

Concerning this clonotype itself: A much larger clone lies a single base off, so this may be a read error. The rearrangement links TRBV10-3 to TRBJ2-1; 8 bases map to TRBD1. J gave up 3 bases and V 5 bases, and 6 bases lay outside the gene matches. This CDR3 is built from 15 residues. Looked up from germline, CDR1 is ENHRY and CDR2 is SYGVKD. The CDR3 region is CAISLTGQGYNEQFF. In nucleotides, the CDR3 is TGTGCCATCAGTTTAACCGGACAGGGCTACAATGAGCAGTTCTTC.

V usage is TRBV5-1 and J usage is TRBJ2-5; D is perhaps TRBD2 (6 bases). Between the trimmed V and J ends, which lost 4 bases and 1 base, there was a span of 11 bases. CDR1 and CDR2 (germline): SGHRS, YFSETQ. The CDR3 runs to 14 residues. CDR3 protein: CASSVGLVQETQYF. The CDR3 DNA follows: TGCGCCAGCAGCGTGGGACTTGTCCAAGAGACCCAGTACTTC. The full variable domain, its missing parts supplied by reference TRBV5-1 and TRBJ2-5, is KAGVTQTPRYLIKTRGQQVTLSCSPISGHRSVSWYQQTPGQGLQFLFEYFSETQRNKGNFPGRFSGRQFSNSRSEMNVSTLELGDSALYLCASSVGLVQETQYFGPGTRLLVL.

The chain uses TRBV19 and TRBJ1-5; 9 nucleotides agree with TRBD1. J lost 3 bases, V lost 2 bases, and 11 bases had no gene match. CDR1 is LNHDA and CDR2 is SQIVND in the germline V gene (reference sequence). The CDR3 totals 18 residues. CDR3 in amino acids: CASSIRGGQGILNQPQHF. CDR3 nucleotides: TGTGCCAGTAGTATAAGGGGGGGACAGGGCATTCTCAATCAGCCCCAGCATTTT.

This clonotype has at least ten counts. This chain connects TRBV2 to TRBJ2-1, with TRBD2 as a possible D gene (5 bases). Trimming cost V 9 bases and J 4 bases, with 10 bases left between them. Germline V gives CDR1 SNHLY, CDR2 FYNNEI. This CDR3 has 12 residues. CDR3: CASSSGYNEQFF. CDR3 bases: TGTGCCAGTTCGTCGGGGTACAATGAGCAGTTCTTC.

This rearrangement joins TRBV11-2 to TRBJ2-1, with D possibly TRBD1 on 5 matching bases. Germline V gene data show CDR1 as SGHAT and CDR2 as FQNNGV. Trimming took off 2 bases at V and 7 bases at J, with 12 bases between the two ends. CDR3 length equals 14 residues. The CDR3 region is CASSLSSRANEQFF. As DNA, the CDR3 is TGTGCCAGCAGCTTAAGCTCCAGGGCAAATGAGCAGTTCTTC.

The chain employs TRBV4-1 and TRBJ1-3, with D unresolved. Trimming left V 0 bases short and J 0 bases short, with 6 bases between. Looked up from germline, CDR1 is MGHRA and CDR2 is YSYEKL. This CDR3 is 15 amino acids long. The CDR3 region has the DNA TGCGCCAGCAGCCAAGACCATTCCTCTGGAAACACCATATATTTT. This sequence encodes CASSQDHSSGNTIYF.

The chain is built from TRBV27 and TRBJ2-1, with TRBD2 matching over 7 bases. J gave up 1 base and V 10 bases, and 7 bases lay outside the gene matches. The CDR3 covers 14 residues. The V gene's germline CDR1 is MNHEY and CDR2 SMNVEV (reference sequence). The CDR3 here is CATQGAGSYNEQFF. As DNA, the CDR3 is TGTGCCACCCAGGGAGCGGGATCCTACAATGAGCAGTTCTTC.

This clonotype occurred many times. The rearrangement joins TRBV7-6 to TRBJ2-7, with 8 bases aligning to TRBD1. After removal of 1 base from V and 0 bases from J, the junction contained 2 bases not matched to a gene. This CDR3 is 15 amino acids long. The germline V gene encodes CDR1 SGHVS and CDR2 FNYEAQ. The CDR3 nucleotides are TGTGCCAGCAGCTTAGGACAGGGGCTCTCCTACGAGCAGTACTTC. Protein sequence: CASSLGQGLSYEQYF.